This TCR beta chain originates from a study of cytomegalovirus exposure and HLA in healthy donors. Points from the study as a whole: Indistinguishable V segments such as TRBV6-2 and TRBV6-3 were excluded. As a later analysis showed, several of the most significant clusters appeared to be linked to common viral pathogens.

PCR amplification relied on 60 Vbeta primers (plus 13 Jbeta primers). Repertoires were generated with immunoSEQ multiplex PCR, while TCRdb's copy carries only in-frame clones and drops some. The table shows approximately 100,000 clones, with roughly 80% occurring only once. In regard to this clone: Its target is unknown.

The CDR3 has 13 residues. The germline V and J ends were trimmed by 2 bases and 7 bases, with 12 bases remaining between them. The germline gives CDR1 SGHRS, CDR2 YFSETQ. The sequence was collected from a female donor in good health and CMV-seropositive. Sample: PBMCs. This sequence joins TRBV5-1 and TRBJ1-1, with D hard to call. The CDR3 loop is CASSFQERNEAFF. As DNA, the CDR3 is TGCGCCAGCAGCTTTCAGGAGCGGAATGAAGCTTTCTTT.